The clone carrying this T cell receptor (beta chain) was seen repeatedly, ten times or more. This entry comes from a study of CD8 T cells in ankylosing spondylitis. The CDR3 covers 18 residues. The V and J ends lost 4 bases and 3 bases respectively, with 23 bases between them. TCRdb reprocessed the 5' RACE reads with MiXCR, giving one entry per CDR3 protein. The sample has some 140,000 distinct CDR3 sequences; about 6.7% are singletons. The gene calls are TRBV12-3 or TRBV12-4 and TRBJ2-3, with TRBD2 as a possible D gene (6 bases). The sample consisted of blood, either unsorted or a sorted T cell fraction (not recorded which). The clonotype originates from a female donor with ankylosing spondylitis or in good health (not recorded which). Written as DNA, the CDR3 is TGTGCCAGCAGTTCCTACTACCCGGAGGGTACTGTGACAGATACGCAGTATTTT. Its protein is CASSSYYPEGTVTDTQYF.